The clone carrying this T cell receptor (beta chain) was counted only a few times. V dropped 7 bases and J dropped 8; count of bases not matched to a gene: 16. The CDR3 spans 15 residues. Germline V gene sequence: CDR1 MDHEN, CDR2 SYDVKM. This specimen comes from a study of T cells in Graves' hyperthyroidism and ophthalmopathy. It was RNA transcripts that yielded the amplified TCR beta CDR3 regions. An initial round of RT-PCR targeting the TCR CDR3 relied on the HTBI primer set. Via MiXCR, TCRdb re-called the multiplex PCR reads, giving one row per CDR3 protein. The repertoire has 660,000 or so distinct CDR3 sequences, less than 25% of them found once; the top ten carry about 34%.

J is TRBJ1-2 and V is TRBV28; 7 bases map to TRBD1. Sequencing was performed on blood. This TCR was sampled from a man aged 30 to 45 with Graves' ophthalmopathy. The chain's CDR3 is CASTASGGAMKGYTF. The CDR3 nucleotides are TGTGCCAGCACCGCATCAGGGGGTGCCATGAAGGGCTACACCTTC.